This is a list of T cell receptor beta chains from one sample in a study of T cell responses to AZD1222 COVID-19 vaccine. TCRdb keeps only in-frame clones here, not all; method: immunoSEQ multiplex PCR. Found here are around 110,000 clones, less than 95% of them singletons; the top ten hold less than 10%. This specimen consisted of peripheral blood, obtained 28 days after the second AZD1222 dose. The origin of the receptors is an adult who received the AZD1222 COVID-19 vaccine. CDR3s include the opening cysteine and the closing phenylalanine or tryptophan. The D gene is left open where the match is weak. Size values are once, few and many counts, or a class for expanded clones, and some rows have none.

-	TRBD1	TRBJ1-2	TRBV6-5	CASSTGDNYGYTF	TGTGCCAGCAGCACAGGGGATAACTATGGCTACACCTTC
-	TRBD2	TRBJ2-5	TRBV9	CASSSSGGRETQYF	TGTGCCAGCAGCTCCAGCGGGGGGCGAGAGACCCAGTACTTC
-	TRBD2	TRBJ2-7	TRBV9	CASSPRGGYEQYF	TGTGCCAGCAGCCCCCGGGGGGGCTACGAGCAGTACTTC
-	TRBD1	TRBJ2-2	TRBV2	CASSGSDRGQNTGELFF	TGTGCCAGCAGTGGATCGGACAGGGGGCAGAACACCGGGGAGCTGTTTTTT
-	TRBD1	TRBJ1-4	TRBV2	CASSTGGAGQKLFF	TGTGCCAGCTCGACAGGGGGCGCCGGTCAAAAACTGTTTTTT
-	TRBD1	TRBJ2-7	TRBV2	CASSEDRGRYEQYF	TGTGCCAGCAGTGAGGACAGGGGGAGGTACGAGCAGTACTTC
-	-	TRBJ1-5	TRBV7-9	CASSLEASQPQHF	TGTGCCAGCAGCTTAGAGGCGAGTCAGCCCCAGCATTTT
-	TRBD2	TRBJ2-3	TRBV7-2	CASSLGSGRGGTDTQYF	TGTGCCAGCAGCTTAGGAAGCGGACGGGGGGGCACAGATACGCAGTATTTT
-	-	TRBJ2-1	TRBV11-3	CASSRRPYNEQFF	TGTGCCAGCAGCCGGAGGCCCTACAATGAGCAGTTCTTC
-	TRBD2	TRBJ2-3	TRBV7-9	CASSYSGGATDTQYF	TGTGCCAGCAGCTATAGCGGGGGGGCGACAGATACGCAGTATTTT
-	-	TRBJ1-2	TRBV12-3/TRBV12-4	CASSSWAVEGYTF	TGTGCCAGCAGTTCGTGGGCCGTGGAAGGCTACACCTTC
once	TRBD2	TRBJ2-1	TRBV19	CASSILAGGDEQFF	TGTGCCAGTAGTATCCTAGCGGGGGGGGATGAGCAGTTCTTC
-	TRBD1	TRBJ1-1	TRBV19	CASSRATGAMNTEAFF	TGTGCCAGTAGTCGGGCGACAGGGGCGATGAACACTGAAGCTTTCTTT
-	-	TRBJ2-7	TRBV6-5	CASSYDPNSPYEQYF	TGTGCCAGCAGTTACGACCCAAACTCCCCCTACGAGCAGTACTTC
-	-	TRBJ1-6	TRBV6-5	CASSLSDGAGSPLHF	TGTGCCAGCAGCTTATCGGACGGCGCCGGTTCACCCCTCCACTTT
-	TRBD1	TRBJ1-3	TRBV2	CASTILGTDGNTIYF	TGTGCCAGCACCATCCTTGGGACAGACGGAAACACCATATATTTT
-	-	TRBJ1-5	TRBV28	CASMSGFWDQPQHF	TGTGCCAGCATGTCCGGGTTTTGGGATCAGCCCCAGCATTTT
few	-	TRBJ2-3	TRBV7-3	CASSPTGTSTDTQYF	TGTGCCAGCAGCCCGACAGGGACTAGCACAGATACGCAGTATTTT
-	TRBD1	TRBJ2-7	TRBV7-7	CASSLGSGGTYEQYF	TGTGCTAGCAGCCTTGGGTCAGGGGGCACCTACGAGCAGTACTTC
-	-	TRBJ2-7	TRBV7-2	CASSSPVAYEQYF	TGTGCCAGCAGCTCCCCGGTCGCCTACGAGCAGTACTTC
-	TRBD1	TRBJ2-7	TRBV7-9	CASSFRDRGYEQYF	TGTGCCAGCAGCTTCCGGGACAGAGGCTACGAGCAGTACTTC
-	TRBD1	TRBJ2-1	TRBV4-1	CASSARQGVYNEQFF	TGCGCCAGCAGCGCTAGACAGGGAGTCTACAATGAGCAGTTCTTC
-	-	TRBJ1-6	TRBV3-1/TRBV3-2	CASSQERILHF	TGTGCCAGCAGCCAAGAACGGATCCTCCACTTT
-	TRBD1	TRBJ1-4	TRBV5-1	CASSFAGGQGNEKLFF	TGCGCCAGCAGCTTTGCGGGGGGACAGGGAAATGAAAAACTGTTTTTT
-	-	TRBJ1-4	TRBV2	CASRERDLNEKLFF	TGTGCCAGCAGAGAACGGGACCTTAATGAAAAACTGTTTTTT
-	TRBD1	TRBJ1-2	TRBV10-3	CAISEPDRVGYGYTF	TGTGCCATCAGTGAGCCGGACAGGGTTGGCTATGGCTACACCTTC